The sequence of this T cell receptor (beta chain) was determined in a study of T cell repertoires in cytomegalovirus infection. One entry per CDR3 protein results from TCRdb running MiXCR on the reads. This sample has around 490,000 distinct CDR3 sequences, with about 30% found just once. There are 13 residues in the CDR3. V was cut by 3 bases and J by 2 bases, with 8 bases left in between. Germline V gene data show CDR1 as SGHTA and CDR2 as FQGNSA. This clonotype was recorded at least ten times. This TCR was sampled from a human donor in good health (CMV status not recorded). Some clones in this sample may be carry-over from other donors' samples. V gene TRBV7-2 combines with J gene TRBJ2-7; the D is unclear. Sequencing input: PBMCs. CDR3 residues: CASSFGRTYEQYF. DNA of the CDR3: TGTGCCAGCAGCTTTGGCAGGACCTACGAGCAGTACTTC. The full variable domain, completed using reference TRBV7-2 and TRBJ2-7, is GAGVSQSPSNKVTEKGKDVELRCDPISGHTALYWYRQSLGQGLEFLIYFQGNSAPDKSGLPSDRFSAERTGGSVSTLTIQRTQQEDSAVYLCASSFGRTYEQYFGPGTRLTVT.